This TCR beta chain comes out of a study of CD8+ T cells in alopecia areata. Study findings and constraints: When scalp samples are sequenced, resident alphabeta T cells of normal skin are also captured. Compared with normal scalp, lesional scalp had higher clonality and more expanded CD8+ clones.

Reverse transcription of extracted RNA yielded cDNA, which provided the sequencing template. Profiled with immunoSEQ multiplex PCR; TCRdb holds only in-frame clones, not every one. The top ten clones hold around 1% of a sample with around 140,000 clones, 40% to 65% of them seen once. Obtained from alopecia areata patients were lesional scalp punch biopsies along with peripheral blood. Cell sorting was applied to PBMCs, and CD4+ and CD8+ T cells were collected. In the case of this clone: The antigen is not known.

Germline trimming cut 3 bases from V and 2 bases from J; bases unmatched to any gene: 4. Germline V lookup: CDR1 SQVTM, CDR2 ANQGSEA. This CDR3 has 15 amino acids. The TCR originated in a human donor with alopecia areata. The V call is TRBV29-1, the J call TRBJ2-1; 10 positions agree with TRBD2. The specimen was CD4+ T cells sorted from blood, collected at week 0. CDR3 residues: CSVDWTSGAYNEQFF. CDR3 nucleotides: TGCAGCGTTGATTGGACTAGCGGAGCCTACAATGAGCAGTTCTTC.